These 14 T cell receptor beta chains share one sample of origin, sequenced in a study of graft-versus-host responses after intestinal transplantation. Method: immunoSEQ multiplex PCR; TCRdb's copy keeps in-frame clones and lacks some. The sample has 8,500 to 11,000 clones; roughly 29% are singletons. The source was alloreactive CD4+ T cells from a mixed lymphocyte reaction culture, collected before transplantation. The subset here: CFSE-low proliferating T cells sorted from roughly six-day pre-transplant mixed lymphocyte reaction (GvH or HvG direction). These receptors were obtained from a human patient who was an organ donor for intestinal transplantation.

The V gene is TRBV6-1, the J gene TRBJ1-6, with TRBD1 as a possible D gene (5 bases). The CDR3 length is 14 residues. Trimming shortened V by 6 bases and J by 11 bases, and 17 bases separated the two germline ends. CDR1 and CDR2 (germline): MNHNS, SASEGT. For the CDR3, the DNA is TGTGCCAGCAGGACGAGGGACCGGCGTCCACCCCTCCACTTT. This encodes CASRTRDRRPPLHF.

V is TRBV6-5 and J is TRBJ1-2, with D uncertain. Germline CDR1 and CDR2: MNHEY and SVGAGI. The germline V and J ends were trimmed by 5 bases and 4 bases, with 11 bases remaining between them. CDR3 length: 13 residues. The CDR3 protein is CASSPGLFYGYTF. Written as DNA, the CDR3 is TGTGCCAGCAGTCCCGGACTCTTCTATGGCTACACCTTC.

The chain uses TRBV7-4 and TRBJ1-3; TRBD1 might be the D (6 bases). The CDR3 is 16 residues long. Between the trimmed V and J ends, which lost 3 bases and 0 bases, there was a span of 12 bases. CDR1 SGHVT and CDR2 SQSDAQ come from the germline V gene. The DNA for the CDR3 is TGTGCCAGCAGCTTTTTAAACAGGGCCTCTGGAAACACCATATATTTT. It codes for CASSFLNRASGNTIYF. The full variable domain, in which reference TRBV7-4 and TRBJ1-3 provide the parts outside the CDR3, is GAGVSQSPRYKVAKRGRDVALRCDSISGHVTLYWYRQTLGQGSEVLTYSQSDAQRDKSGRPSGRFSAERPERSVSTLKIQRTEQGDSAVYLCASSFLNRASGNTIYFGEGSWLTVV.

J is TRBJ1-5 and V is TRBV19; D is ambiguous. Trimming cost V 6 bases and J 5 bases, with 8 bases left between them. This CDR3 is built from 12 residues. Germline V lookup: CDR1 LNHDA, CDR2 SQIVND (reference sequence). The CDR3 reads CASRDNDQPQHF. The CDR3 DNA follows: TGTGCCAGTAGGGATAACGATCAGCCCCAGCATTTT.

This chain links TRBV6-5 with TRBJ2-6; D remains ambiguous. The CDR3 consists of 13 residues. Trimming removed 6 bases at V and 0 bases at J, with 3 bases between. Germline V CDR1 and CDR2: MNHEY, SVGAGI. The CDR3 coding sequence is TGTGCCAGCAGAAACTCTGGGGCCAACGTCCTGACTTTC. Protein: CASRNSGANVLTF.

V and J are TRBV2 and TRBJ1-1, with D uncertain. Trimming removed 2 bases from V and 7 bases from J, with 14 bases in between. The germline V gene has CDR1 SNHLY and CDR2 FYNNEI. This CDR3 spans 14 amino acids. In DNA form, the CDR3 reads TGTGCCAGCAGTGAATTTTACGGCGGGAGTGAAGCTTTCTTT. Encoded protein: CASSEFYGGSEAFF.

By sample fraction, this clone is medium-sized. This rearrangement joins TRBV6-1 to TRBJ1-6; D gene ambiguous. This CDR3 region has 15 residues. Germline V CDR1 and CDR2: MNHNS, SASEGT. V was clipped by 7 bases and J by 4 bases, with 14 bases between them. CDR3 in DNA: TGTGCCAGCACTTCGGTGTATGTATATAATTCACCCCTCCACTTT. This encodes CASTSVYVYNSPLHF.

This clone was seen a few times. The V gene is TRBV11-2, the J gene TRBJ2-1, with TRBD2 matching over 15 bases. V was pared by 1 base and J by 6 bases, with 1 base of the junction left unmatched. Germline loops: CDR1 SGHAT, CDR2 FQNNGV. The CDR3 consists of 16 residues. This CDR3 reads CASSLGTSGGANEQFF. DNA of the CDR3: TGTGCCAGCAGCTTAGGGACTAGCGGGGGGGCCAATGAGCAGTTCTTC.

This rearrangement joins TRBV5-6 to TRBJ2-1, with D possibly being TRBD1 or TRBD2 (5 bases each). The CDR3 loop spans 16 amino acids. CDR1 and CDR2 from the germline V gene are SGHDT and YYEEEE. The V gene lost 2 bases and the J gene lost 5 bases, with 17 bases spanning the gap. The CDR3 here is CASSFPGPTLNNEQFF. Here the CDR3 DNA reads TGTGCCAGCAGCTTCCCGGGACCGACTCTTAACAATGAGCAGTTCTTC.

The chain employs TRBV6-5 and TRBJ1-1, with TRBD1 matching over 10 bases. Germline V gene sequence: CDR1 MNHEY, CDR2 SVGAGI. V gave up 0 bases and J gave up 4 bases; unmatched junction bases: 2. This CDR3 has 15 amino acids. CDR3 protein: CASSYSWTGGTEAFF. The CDR3 DNA reads TGTGCCAGCAGTTACTCGTGGACAGGGGGCACTGAAGCTTTCTTT.

Relative to its sample, this clone is medium-sized. The CDR3 loop reads CATEDRAPYEQYF. In nucleotides, the CDR3 is TGTGCCACCGAGGACAGGGCGCCCTACGAGCAGTACTTC. The genes are TRBV6-1 and TRBJ2-7, with TRBD1 identical over 8 bases. Germline trimming cut 10 bases from V and 2 bases from J; bases unmatched to any gene: 7. In germline, CDR1 is MNHNS, CDR2 SASEGT. This CDR3 has 13 residues.

This sequence joins TRBV10-3 and TRBJ1-4; no clear D. CDR3 length: 12 amino acids. Germline V gene lookup returns CDR1 ENHRY and CDR2 SYGVKD. Trimming left V 0 bases short and J 7 bases short, with 3 bases between. The CDR3 region has the DNA TGTGCCATCAGTGAGTCGGGTGAAAAACTGTTTTTT. Translating gives CAISESGEKLFF.

This clone appeared once. The chain combines TRBV27 with TRBJ1-1; D possibly corresponds to TRBD1 (6 bases). Germline V gene lookup returns CDR1 MNHEY and CDR2 SMNVEV (reference sequence). V lost 2 bases and J lost 3, with 7 bases in between. CDR3 size: 13 residues. The CDR3 loop is CASSLRGDTEAFF. The CDR3 DNA reads TGTGCCAGCAGTTTAAGGGGGGACACTGAAGCTTTCTTT.

The rearrangement joins TRBV18 to TRBJ1-2, with D tentatively TRBD1 (5 bases). Germline-derived CDR1 and CDR2 are KGHSH and LQKENI. The CDR3 is made up of 11 amino acids. V was pared by 5 bases and J by 4 bases, with 5 bases between. CDR3 residues: CASSGGYGYTF. For the CDR3, the DNA is TGTGCCAGCTCAGGGGGCTATGGCTACACCTTC.